These 6 T cell receptor beta chains originate from one sample sequenced in a study of cytomegalovirus exposure and HLA in healthy donors. 13 Jbeta primers and 60 Vbeta primers were used for the PCR. Profiling relied on immunoSEQ multiplex PCR, and the TCRdb table lists in-frame clones only, not all of them. The sample lists approximately 150,000 clones; roughly 71% were seen once. The sequenced sample was PBMCs. The receptor set was obtained from a male donor in good health and CMV-seropositive.

This clone turned up a few times. The chain joins TRBV14 to TRBJ1-3, with 7 bases lining up with TRBD1. This CDR3 spans 18 amino acids. Trimming took 2 bases from V and 0 from J; bases not matched to a gene: 10. CDR1 and CDR2 from the germline V gene are SGHDN and FVKESK. The CDR3 here is CASSQRTGPTLSGNTIYF. DNA of the CDR3: TGTGCCAGCAGCCAAAGGACAGGACCTACACTCTCTGGAAACACCATATATTTT.

The chain uses TRBV13 and TRBJ2-5; maybe TRBD1 (6 bases). Germline V gene lookup returns CDR1 PRHDT and CDR2 FYEKMQ (reference sequence). This CDR3 region has 14 residues. The ends were cut back, 4 bases at V and 2 bases at J, with 11 bases in the middle. The CDR3 is CASSSGQWQETQYF. Here the CDR3 DNA reads TGTGCCAGCAGCTCTGGACAGTGGCAAGAGACCCAGTACTTC.

This clone was detected only a few times. The V call is TRBV10-1, the J call TRBJ1-6; no reliable D call. Looked up from germline, CDR1 is WNHNN and CDR2 is SYGVQD (reference sequence). This CDR3 comprises 13 residues. V lost 6 bases and J lost 7, with 10 bases in between. For the CDR3, the DNA is TGCGCCAGCAGCGTGGACTGGAATTCACCCCTCCACTTT. Translating it yields CASSVDWNSPLHF.

This sequence joins TRBV14 and TRBJ1-6; D is unresolved. CDR3 length equals 15 residues. The germline V gene encodes CDR1 SGHDN and CDR2 FVKESK. The ends were cut back, 5 bases at V and 6 bases at J, with 14 bases in the middle. CDR3 bases: TGTGCCAGCAGCTATTGGAGGCCTCCTAATTCACCCCTCCACTTT. Residues: CASSYWRPPNSPLHF.

The gene calls are TRBV4-1 and TRBJ2-1; 7 bases map to TRBD1. The CDR3 contains 15 residues. Trimming took 1 base from V and 7 from J; bases not matched to a gene: 7. Germline V gene data show CDR1 as MGHRA and CDR2 as YSYEKL. CDR3 residues: CASSQGEGAYNEQFF. CDR3 DNA: TGCGCCAGCAGCCAAGGCGAGGGGGCTTATAATGAGCAGTTCTTC.

The genes are TRBV27 and TRBJ2-7, with 10 bases aligning to TRBD1. CDR3 size: 18 residues. CDR1 is MNHEY and CDR2 is SMNVEV in the germline V gene (reference sequence). V was pared by 5 bases and J by 7 bases, with 20 bases of the junction left unmatched. The CDR3 sequence is CASSARAGTGASRWEQYF. Written as DNA, the CDR3 is TGTGCCAGCAGTGCTCGAGCCGGGACAGGGGCTTCCCGCTGGGAGCAGTACTTC.